These 20 T cell receptor beta chains originate from one sample sequenced in a study of T cell responses to AZD1222 COVID-19 vaccine. Repertoires were generated with immunoSEQ multiplex PCR, while TCRdb's copy carries only in-frame clones and drops some. The sample yields 120,000 to 150,000 clones, roughly nine tenths seen once. Sample: peripheral blood, taken 28 days after the second AZD1222 dose. The receptors originated from an adult who received the AZD1222 COVID-19 vaccine.

This chain links TRBV19 with TRBJ1-2; 7 bases agree with TRBD1. The ends lost 6 bases at V and 4 bases at J; junction bases unmatched: 8. Germline loops: CDR1 LNHDA, CDR2 SQIVND (reference sequence). The CDR3 covers 14 residues. CDR3 protein: CASRPDRESYGYTF. The CDR3 DNA is TGTGCCAGTAGACCAGACAGGGAGAGCTATGGCTACACCTTC.

The rearrangement joins TRBV14 to TRBJ1-5, with D unresolved. CDR3 length: 12 residues. Trimming removed 4 bases from V and 3 bases from J, with 4 bases in between. Germline V gives CDR1 SGHDN, CDR2 FVKESK. CDR3 residues: CASSRYNQPQHF. CDR3 nucleotide sequence: TGTGCCAGCAGCCGTTACAATCAGCCCCAGCATTTT.

This sequence joins TRBV11-1 and TRBJ1-4; possibly TRBD1 for D (6 bases). The CDR3 loop spans 16 amino acids. V lost 6 bases and J 5 bases, leaving 19 bases between the germline ends. Germline values: CDR1 SGHAT, CDR2 FQDESV (reference sequence). CDR3 sequence reads: CASSLGYADRNEKLFF. The CDR3 nucleotides read TGTGCCAGCAGTCTTGGCTACGCGGACAGAAATGAAAAACTGTTTTTT.

The chain couples TRBV7-2 to TRBJ2-1; TRBD2 matches at 7 bases. Germline lookup yields CDR1 SGHTA and CDR2 FQGNSA. Trimming removed 4 bases from V and 2 bases from J; junction bases left unmatched: 8. CDR3 length equals 16 residues. The CDR3 DNA follows: TGTGCCAGCAGCTCCACGGGGAGCGGGGCCTACAATGAGCAGTTCTTC. Protein: CASSSTGSGAYNEQFF.

Only a few counts were recorded for this clone. The chain employs TRBV12-5 and TRBJ1-5; D ambiguous. V was cut by 6 bases and J by 3 bases, with 12 bases left in between. The germline V gene has CDR1 LGHNT and CDR2 FRNRAP. The CDR3 is 14 residues long. The CDR3 DNA is TGTGCTAGTGGGTTTTTACTGCCCAATCAGCCCCAGCATTTT. Translated: CASGFLLPNQPQHF.

The chain uses TRBV9 and TRBJ2-1; the D gene is possibly TRBD2 (5 bases). The V end was cut by 1 base, the J end by 10 bases, with 12 bases between. The CDR3 is made up of 13 amino acids. The germline gives CDR1 SGDLS, CDR2 YYNGEE. CDR3 loop: CASSVQGWREQFF. The CDR3 bases are TGTGCCAGCAGCGTACAAGGGTGGAGGGAGCAGTTCTTC.

This clone was picked up one time. The chain employs TRBV19 and TRBJ1-2, with no clear D. The V and J ends lost 7 bases and 2 bases respectively, with 11 bases between them. Germline lookup yields CDR1 LNHDA and CDR2 SQIVND (reference sequence). The CDR3 contains 13 residues. The CDR3 spells CASTRSLNYGYTF. CDR3 DNA sequence: TGTGCCAGTACCCGGAGCCTCAACTATGGCTACACCTTC.

The CDR3 protein is CASSQDLSWIGSDYTF. The DNA of the CDR3 is TGTGCCAGCAGCCAAGATCTGAGTTGGATCGGGAGTGACTACACCTTC. The gene calls are TRBV14 and TRBJ1-2; D ambiguous. The CDR3 sequence is 16 residues long. V lost 0 bases to trimming and J lost 10 bases, with 21 bases between them. Germline CDR1 reads SGHDN; CDR2 reads FVKESK.

This clone showed up just a few times. V is TRBV29-1 and J is TRBJ1-1, with D possibly TRBD1 on 5 matching bases. This CDR3 is built from 15 residues. The ends were cut back, 7 bases at V and 0 bases at J, with 18 bases in the middle. Germline loops: CDR1 SQVTM, CDR2 ANQGSEA. The CDR3 DNA reads TGCAGCGCCCGTGAGGGGTGGGGAATGAACACTGAAGCTTTCTTT. It is translated as CSAREGWGMNTEAFF.

The V gene is TRBV19, the J gene TRBJ2-7, with 11 bases matching TRBD2. The CDR3 is made up of 16 amino acids. Per the germline V gene, CDR1 is LNHDA and CDR2 is SQIVND (reference sequence). J was trimmed by 6 bases and V by 5 bases; bases with no gene match: 12. The CDR3 loop reads CASSAPIAGGPAEQYF. As DNA, the CDR3 is TGTGCCAGTAGTGCCCCCATAGCGGGAGGGCCCGCCGAGCAGTACTTC.

This chain uses TRBV3-1 (or the pseudogene TRBV3-2) with TRBJ1-3, with a weak D call TRBD1 (6 bases). The CDR3 length is 15 residues. Germline V CDR1 and CDR2: LGHDT, YNNKEL (reference sequence). V was trimmed by 2 bases and J by 3 bases, leaving 11 bases between them. The CDR3 DNA reads TGTGCCAGCAGCCAAATGTCAGGGGTTGGAAACACCATATATTTT. Translating it yields CASSQMSGVGNTIYF.

V gene TRBV5-4 combines with J gene TRBJ1-6, with D possibly TRBD1 on 5 matching bases. The CDR3 is made up of 17 amino acids. V lost 2 bases and J lost 0, with 12 bases in between. Germline loops: CDR1 SGHNT, CDR2 YYREEE (reference sequence). The CDR3 DNA reads as TGTGCCAGCAGCTTTTGGGGACGGAGCTCCTATAATTCACCCCTCCACTTT. Amino acid sequence: CASSFWGRSSYNSPLHF.

CDR3 amino acids: CASRRGQGATTQYF. CDR3 nucleotide sequence: TGTGCCAGCAGGAGGGGACAGGGGGCGACTACCCAGTACTTC. V usage is TRBV6-5 and J usage is TRBJ2-5, with TRBD1 identical over 12 bases. Trimming cost V 6 bases and J 8 bases; bases outside gene matches: 7. Germline V gene sequence: CDR1 MNHEY, CDR2 SVGAGI. The CDR3 sequence is 14 residues long.

J is TRBJ1-2 and V is TRBV6-2 or TRBV6-3; perhaps TRBD1 as D (6 bases). V gave up 3 bases and J gave up 3 bases, with 11 bases separating them. CDR3 length: 14 amino acids. Per the germline V gene, CDR1 is MNHEY and CDR2 is SVGEGT. The CDR3 here is CASSYNRVDYGYTF. As DNA, the CDR3 is TGTGCCAGCAGTTATAACAGGGTGGACTATGGCTACACCTTC.

The V call is TRBV5-6, the J call TRBJ2-2; no reliable D call. This CDR3 is 14 amino acids long. V lost 2 bases and J 0 bases, leaving 5 bases between the germline ends. Germline CDR1 SGHDT, CDR2 YYEEEE. CDR3: CASSLGTNTGELFF. DNA of the CDR3: TGTGCCAGCAGCTTAGGAACGAACACCGGGGAGCTGTTTTTT.

The sample holds a few counts of this clone. This chain's CDR3 is CSASEGVQPQHF. CDR3 in DNA: TGCAGTGCTAGTGAAGGGGTTCAGCCCCAGCATTTT. The chain links TRBV20-1 to TRBJ1-5, with D tentatively TRBD1 (5 bases). V lost 3 bases and J 6 bases, leaving 9 bases between the germline ends. The CDR3 is 12 amino acids. The V gene's germline CDR1 is DFQATT and CDR2 SNEGSKA (reference sequence).

The genes are TRBV9 and TRBJ1-6, with 7 bases lining up with TRBD1. Trimming took 0 bases from V and 4 from J; bases not matched to a gene: 4. Germline values: CDR1 SGDLS, CDR2 YYNGEE. There are 16 residues in the CDR3. The CDR3 sequence: CASSVGLGQYNSPLHF. In nucleotides, the CDR3 is TGTGCCAGCAGCGTAGGCTTGGGACAGTATAATTCACCCCTCCACTTT.

This chain uses TRBV7-3 with TRBJ1-1; D gene unclear. There are 13 residues in the CDR3. CDR1 SGHTA and CDR2 FQGTGA come from the germline V gene. V was trimmed by 5 bases and J by 0 bases, leaving 7 bases between them. CDR3 sequence reads: CASSVRMNTEAFF. CDR3 nucleotides: TGTGCCAGCAGCGTACGCATGAACACTGAAGCTTTCTTT.

The chain carries TRBV7-3 and TRBJ1-5, with unresolved D. CDR3 length: 11 residues. CDR1 is SGHTA and CDR2 is FQGTGA in the germline V gene. Trimming took 3 bases from V and 9 from J, leaving 6 bases between them. Written as DNA, the CDR3 is TGTGCCAGCAGCTTGAGCGGGCCCCAGCATTTT. Its protein is CASSLSGPQHF.

The rearrangement uses TRBV7-8 and TRBJ2-6; possible D gene TRBD1, 6 bases. Trimming removed 4 bases at V and 0 bases at J, with 16 bases between. In germline, CDR1 is SGHVS, CDR2 FQNEAQ. The length of the CDR3 is 18 residues. The CDR3 here is CASSSPVDSYSGANVLTF. The CDR3 DNA sequence: TGTGCCAGCAGCTCCCCGGTGGACAGCTACTCTGGGGCCAACGTCCTGACTTTC. Full variable domain (remainder filled in from reference TRBV7-8 and TRBJ2-6): GAGVSQSPRYKVAKRGQDVALRCDPISGHVSLFWYQQALGQGPEFLTYFQNEAQLDKSGLPSDRFFAERPEGSVSTLKIQRTQQEDSAVYLCASSSPVDSYSGANVLTFGAGSRLTVL.